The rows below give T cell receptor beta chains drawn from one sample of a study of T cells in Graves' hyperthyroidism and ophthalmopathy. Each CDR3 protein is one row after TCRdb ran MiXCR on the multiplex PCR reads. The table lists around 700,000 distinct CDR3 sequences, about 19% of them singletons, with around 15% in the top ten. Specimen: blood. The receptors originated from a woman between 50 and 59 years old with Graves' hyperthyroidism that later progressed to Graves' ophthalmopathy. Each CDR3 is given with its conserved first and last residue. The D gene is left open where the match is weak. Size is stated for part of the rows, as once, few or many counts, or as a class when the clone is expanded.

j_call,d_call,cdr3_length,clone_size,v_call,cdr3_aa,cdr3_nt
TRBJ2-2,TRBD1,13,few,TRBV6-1,CASRTGRTGELFF,TGTGCCAGCAGGACAGGGCGCACCGGGGAGCTGTTTTTT
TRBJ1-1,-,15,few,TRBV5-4,CASSLDPQGFLGAFF,TGTGCCAGCAGCTTGGACCCACAGGGTTTCCTAGGAGCTTTCTTT
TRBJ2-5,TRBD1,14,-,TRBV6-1,CASRQGRAQETQYF,TGTGCCAGCAGACAGGGGCGAGCACAAGAGACCCAGTACTTC
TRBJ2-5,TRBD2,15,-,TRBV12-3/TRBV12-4,CASSLYSSGQETQYF,TGTGCCAGCAGTTTATACTCTAGCGGCCAAGAGACCCAGTACTTC
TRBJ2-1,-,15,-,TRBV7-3,CASSPGTLPPNEQFF,TGTGCCAGCAGCCCGGGGACCCTGCCCCCCAATGAGCAGTTCTTC
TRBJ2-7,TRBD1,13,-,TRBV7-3,CASSPRDRDEQYF,TGTGCCAGCAGCCCCAGGGACAGGGACGAGCAGTACTTC
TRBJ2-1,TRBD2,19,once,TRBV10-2,CASSDLGLAGGNPYNEQFF,TGCGCCAGCAGTGACCTGGGACTAGCGGGGGGGAACCCCTACAATGAGCAGTTCTTC
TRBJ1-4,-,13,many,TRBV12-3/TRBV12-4,CASSRTANEKLFF,TGTGCCAGCAGTCGGACGGCTAATGAAAAACTGTTTTTT
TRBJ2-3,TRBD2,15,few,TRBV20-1,CSARERGGGTDTQYF,TGCAGTGCTAGGGAGCGGGGGGGCGGCACAGATACGCAGTATTTT
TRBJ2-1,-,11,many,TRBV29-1,CSVDVYNEQFF,TGCAGCGTGGACGTTTACAATGAGCAGTTCTTC
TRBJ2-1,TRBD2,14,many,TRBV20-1,CSAGKREDYNEQFF,TGCAGTGCGGGGAAGCGGGAGGACTACAATGAGCAGTTCTTC
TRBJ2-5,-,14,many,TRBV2,CASRASRAVETQYF,TGTGCCAGCAGGGCCTCCCGGGCGGTGGAGACCCAGTACTTC
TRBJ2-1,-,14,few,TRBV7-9,CASSLSAGMNEQFF,TGTGCCAGCAGCTTATCGGCAGGGATGAATGAGCAGTTCTTC
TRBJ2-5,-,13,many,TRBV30,CAWSLKGTETQYF,TGTGCCTGGAGCCTTAAGGGGACGGAGACCCAGTACTTC
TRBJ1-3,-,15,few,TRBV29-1,CSVERFGGSGNTIYF,TGCAGCGTTGAGAGGTTCGGGGGCTCTGGAAACACCATATATTTT
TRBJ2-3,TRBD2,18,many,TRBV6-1,CASSEAGLAGGLTDTQYF,TGTGCCAGCAGTGAAGCGGGACTAGCGGGGGGACTCACAGATACGCAGTATTTT
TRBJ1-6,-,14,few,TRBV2,CASSPGSPNSPLHF,TGTGCCAGCAGCCCCGGGAGCCCTAATTCACCCCTCCACTTT
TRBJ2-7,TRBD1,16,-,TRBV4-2,CASRQDRTGDPYEQYF,TGTGCCAGCAGGCAAGATCGGACAGGGGACCCCTACGAGCAGTACTTC
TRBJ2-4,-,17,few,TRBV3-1,CASSQVFGGGAKNIQYF,TGTGCCAGCAGCCAAGTATTTGGGGGCGGGGCCAAAAACATTCAGTACTTC
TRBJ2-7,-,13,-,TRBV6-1,CASSEIDFYEQYF,TGTGCCAGCAGTGAAATTGATTTCTACGAGCAGTACTTC
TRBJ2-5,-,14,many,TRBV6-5,CASSYGADRETQYF,TGTGCCAGCAGTTACGGGGCAGACCGAGAGACCCAGTACTTC
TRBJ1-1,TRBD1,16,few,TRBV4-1,CASSYTTTGRNTEAFF,TGCGCCAGCAGCTATACGACGACAGGGCGGAACACTGAAGCTTTCTTT
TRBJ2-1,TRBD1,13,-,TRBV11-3,CASSYQGAGEQFF,TGTGCCAGCAGCTATCAGGGGGCGGGTGAGCAGTTCTTC